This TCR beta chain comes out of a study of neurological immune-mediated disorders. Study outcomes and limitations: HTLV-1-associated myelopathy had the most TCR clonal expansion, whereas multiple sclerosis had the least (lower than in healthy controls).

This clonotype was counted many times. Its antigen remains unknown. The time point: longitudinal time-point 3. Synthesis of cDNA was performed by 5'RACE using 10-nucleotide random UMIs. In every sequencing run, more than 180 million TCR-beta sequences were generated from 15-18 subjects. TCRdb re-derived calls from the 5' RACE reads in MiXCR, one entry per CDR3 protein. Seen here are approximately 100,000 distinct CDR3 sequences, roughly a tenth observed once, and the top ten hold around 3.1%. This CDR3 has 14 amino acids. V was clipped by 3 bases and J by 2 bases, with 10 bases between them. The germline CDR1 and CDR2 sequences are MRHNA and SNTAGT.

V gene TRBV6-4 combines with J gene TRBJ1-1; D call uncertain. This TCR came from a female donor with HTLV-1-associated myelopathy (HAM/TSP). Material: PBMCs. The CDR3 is CASSEERENTEAFF. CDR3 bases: TGTGCCAGCAGTGAAGAACGGGAAAACACTGAAGCTTTCTTT.